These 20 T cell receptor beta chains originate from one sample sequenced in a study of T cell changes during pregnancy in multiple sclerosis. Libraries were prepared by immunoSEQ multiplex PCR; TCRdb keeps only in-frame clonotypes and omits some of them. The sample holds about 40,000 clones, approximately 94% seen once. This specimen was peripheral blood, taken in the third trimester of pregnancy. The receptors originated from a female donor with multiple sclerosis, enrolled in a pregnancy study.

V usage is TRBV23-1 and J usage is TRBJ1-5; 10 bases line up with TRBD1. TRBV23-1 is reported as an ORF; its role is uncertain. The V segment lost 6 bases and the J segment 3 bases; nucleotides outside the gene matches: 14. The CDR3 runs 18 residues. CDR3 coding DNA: TGCGCCAGCAGGTCCCGACAGGGGGCCATCGGTATCAATCAGCCCCAGCATTTT. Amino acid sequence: CASRSRQGAIGINQPQHF.

CDR3 sequence (DNA): TGTGCCATCAGTCCGGGACTAGCGATCTACAATGAGCAGTTCTTC. Translating gives CAISPGLAIYNEQFF. V usage is TRBV10-3 and J usage is TRBJ2-1; 10 nucleotides agree with TRBD2. V lost 5 bases to trimming and J lost 3 bases; unmatched junction nucleotides: 4. This CDR3 has 15 amino acids. Germline V gene lookup returns CDR1 ENHRY and CDR2 SYGVKD.

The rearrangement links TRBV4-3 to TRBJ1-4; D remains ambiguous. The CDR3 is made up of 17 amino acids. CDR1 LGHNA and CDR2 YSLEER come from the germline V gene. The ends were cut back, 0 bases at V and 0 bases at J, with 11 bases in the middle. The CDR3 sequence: CASSQEAPPTTNEKLFF. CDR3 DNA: TGCGCCAGCAGCCAAGAGGCCCCGCCGACAACTAATGAAAAACTGTTTTTT.

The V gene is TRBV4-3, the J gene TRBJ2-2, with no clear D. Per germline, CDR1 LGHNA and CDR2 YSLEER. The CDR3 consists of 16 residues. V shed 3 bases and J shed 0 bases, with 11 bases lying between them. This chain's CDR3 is CASSHGGTANTGELFF. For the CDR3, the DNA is TGCGCCAGCAGCCATGGTGGCACAGCGAACACCGGGGAGCTGTTTTTT.

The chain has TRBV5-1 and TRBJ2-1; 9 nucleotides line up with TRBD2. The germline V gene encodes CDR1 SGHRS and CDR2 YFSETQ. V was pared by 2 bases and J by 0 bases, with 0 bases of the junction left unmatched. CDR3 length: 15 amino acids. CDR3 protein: CASSFSGSSYNEQFF. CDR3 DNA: TGCGCCAGCAGCTTTAGCGGGAGCTCCTACAATGAGCAGTTCTTC.

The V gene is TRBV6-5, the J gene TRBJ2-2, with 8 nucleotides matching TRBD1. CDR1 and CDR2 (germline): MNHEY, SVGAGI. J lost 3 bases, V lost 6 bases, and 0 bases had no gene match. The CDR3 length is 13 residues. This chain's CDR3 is CASRTGDTGELFF. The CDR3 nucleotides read TGTGCCAGCAGGACAGGGGACACCGGGGAGCTGTTTTTT.

This CDR3 reads CASSSTGTNTEAFF. DNA of the CDR3: TGCGCCAGCAGCTCCACAGGGACGAACACTGAAGCTTTCTTT. The genes are TRBV5-1 and TRBJ1-1, with a weak D call TRBD1 (6 bases). V was trimmed by 3 bases and J by 1 base, leaving 10 bases between them. The germline V gene has CDR1 SGHRS and CDR2 YFSETQ. The CDR3 contains 14 residues.

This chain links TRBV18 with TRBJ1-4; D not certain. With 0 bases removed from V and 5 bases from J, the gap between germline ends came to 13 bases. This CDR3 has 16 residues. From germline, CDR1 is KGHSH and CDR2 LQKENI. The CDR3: CASSPPRGRENEKLFF. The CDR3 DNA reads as TGTGCCAGCTCACCACCGAGAGGACGGGAGAATGAAAAACTGTTTTTT. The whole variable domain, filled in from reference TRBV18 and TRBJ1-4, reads NAGVMQNPRHLVRRRGQEARLRCSPMKGHSHVYWYRQLPEEGLKFMVYLQKENIIDESGMPKERFSAEFPKEGPSILRIQQVVRGDSAAYFCASSPPRGRENEKLFFGSGTQLSVL.

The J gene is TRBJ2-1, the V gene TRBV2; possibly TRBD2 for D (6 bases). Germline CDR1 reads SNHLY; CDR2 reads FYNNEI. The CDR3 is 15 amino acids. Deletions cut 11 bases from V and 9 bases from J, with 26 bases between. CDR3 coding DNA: TGTGCCTTATATGCCGGGACTGGAGTTTTCAGTGAGCAGTTCTTC. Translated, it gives CALYAGTGVFSEQFF.

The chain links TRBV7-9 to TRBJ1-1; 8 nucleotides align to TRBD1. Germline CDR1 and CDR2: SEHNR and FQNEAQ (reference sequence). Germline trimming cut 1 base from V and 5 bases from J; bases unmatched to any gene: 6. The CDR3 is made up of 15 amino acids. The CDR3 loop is CASSLVQGAGTEAFF. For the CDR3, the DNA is TGTGCCAGCAGCTTAGTTCAGGGGGCGGGAACTGAAGCTTTCTTT.

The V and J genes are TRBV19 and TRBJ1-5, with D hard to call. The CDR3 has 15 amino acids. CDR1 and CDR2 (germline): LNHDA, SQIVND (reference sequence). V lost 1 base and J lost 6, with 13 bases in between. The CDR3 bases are TGTGCCAGTAGTATAGTGGAGGGTGCGGGTCAGCCCCAGCATTTT. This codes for CASSIVEGAGQPQHF.

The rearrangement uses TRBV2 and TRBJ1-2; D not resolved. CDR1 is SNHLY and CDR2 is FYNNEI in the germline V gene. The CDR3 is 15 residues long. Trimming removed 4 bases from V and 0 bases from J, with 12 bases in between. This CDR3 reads CASSGGQEANYGYTF. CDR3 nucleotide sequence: TGTGCCAGCAGTGGCGGGCAGGAAGCTAACTATGGCTACACCTTC.

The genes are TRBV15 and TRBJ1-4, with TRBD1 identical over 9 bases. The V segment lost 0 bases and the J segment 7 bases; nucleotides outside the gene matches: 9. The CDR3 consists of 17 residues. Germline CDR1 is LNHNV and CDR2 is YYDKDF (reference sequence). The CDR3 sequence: CATSRDLQGAPGEKLFF. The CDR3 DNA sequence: TGTGCCACCAGCAGAGATCTACAGGGGGCTCCGGGTGAAAAACTGTTTTTT.

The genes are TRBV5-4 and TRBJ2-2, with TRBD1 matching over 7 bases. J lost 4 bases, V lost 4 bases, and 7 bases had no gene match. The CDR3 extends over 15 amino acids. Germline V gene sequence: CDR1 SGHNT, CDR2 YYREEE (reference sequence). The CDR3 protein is CASSQRDRFTGELFF. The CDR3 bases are TGTGCCAGCAGCCAGAGGGACAGATTCACCGGGGAGCTGTTTTTT. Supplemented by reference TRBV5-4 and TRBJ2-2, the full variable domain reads ETGVTQSPTHLIKTRGQQVTLRCSSQSGHNTVSWYQQALGQGPQFIFQYYREEENGRGNFPPRFSGLQFPNYSSELNVNALELDDSALYLCASSQRDRFTGELFFGEGSRLTVL.

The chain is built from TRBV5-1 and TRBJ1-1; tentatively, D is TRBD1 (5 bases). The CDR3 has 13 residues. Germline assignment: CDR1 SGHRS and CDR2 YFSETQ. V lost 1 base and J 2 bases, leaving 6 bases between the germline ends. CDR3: CASSLTGNTEAFF. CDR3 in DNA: TGCGCCAGCAGCTTGACAGGCAACACTGAAGCTTTCTTT.

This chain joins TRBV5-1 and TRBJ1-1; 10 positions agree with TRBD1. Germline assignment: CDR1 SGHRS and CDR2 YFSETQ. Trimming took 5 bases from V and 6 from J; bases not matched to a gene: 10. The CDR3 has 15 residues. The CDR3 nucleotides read TGCGCCAGCAGATCCCCAGGACAGGGGGGCCCTGAAGCTTTCTTT. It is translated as CASRSPGQGGPEAFF.

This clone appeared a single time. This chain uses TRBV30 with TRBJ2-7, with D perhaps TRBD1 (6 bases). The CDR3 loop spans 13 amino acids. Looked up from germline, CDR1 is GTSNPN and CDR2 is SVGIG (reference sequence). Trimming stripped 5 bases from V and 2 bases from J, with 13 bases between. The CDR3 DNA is TGTGCCTGGGAAACAGGGTTAACCTACGAGCAGTACTTC. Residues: CAWETGLTYEQYF.

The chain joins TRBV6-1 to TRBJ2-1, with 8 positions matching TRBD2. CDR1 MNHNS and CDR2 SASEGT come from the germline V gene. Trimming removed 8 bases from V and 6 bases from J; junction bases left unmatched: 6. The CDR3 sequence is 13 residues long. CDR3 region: CASQREMANEQFF. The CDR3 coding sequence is TGTGCCAGCCAGCGGGAGATGGCCAATGAGCAGTTCTTC.

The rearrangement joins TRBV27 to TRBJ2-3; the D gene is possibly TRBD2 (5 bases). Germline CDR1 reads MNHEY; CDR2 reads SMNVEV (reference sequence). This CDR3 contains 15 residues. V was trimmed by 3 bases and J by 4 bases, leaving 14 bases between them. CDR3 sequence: CASSLGRFGADTQYF. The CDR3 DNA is TGTGCCAGCAGTTTGGGGAGATTTGGGGCAGATACGCAGTATTTT.

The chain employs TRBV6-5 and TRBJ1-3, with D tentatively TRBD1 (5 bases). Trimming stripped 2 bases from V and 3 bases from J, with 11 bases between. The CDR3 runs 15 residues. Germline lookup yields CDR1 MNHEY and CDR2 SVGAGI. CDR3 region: CASSYGGENGNTIYF. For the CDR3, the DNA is TGTGCCAGCAGTTACGGGGGGGAGAATGGAAACACCATATATTTT.